This T cell receptor (beta chain) was sequenced for a study of cytomegalovirus exposure and HLA in healthy donors. Assay: immunoSEQ multiplex PCR; the TCRdb copy retains only in-frame clones and omits some. The table lists more than 85,000 clones, roughly 90% of them singletons. This CDR3 has 15 residues. Germline V gene sequence: CDR1 SGHNT, CDR2 YYREEE (reference sequence). V shed 2 bases, J shed 5 bases, and the junction held 3 bases outside the gene matches. Source material: PBMCs. The rearrangement joins TRBV5-4 to TRBJ1-4; 10 bases match TRBD1. The sequence came from a woman between 18 and 29 years old in good health and CMV-seronegative. The DNA of the CDR3 is TGTGCCAGCAGCTTACCGGGACAGGGGAATGAAAAACTGTTTTTT. This encodes CASSLPGQGNEKLFF.